These T cell receptor beta chains were read from a single sample in a study of blood T cell repertoires in COVID-19. The table came from immunoSEQ multiplex PCR; TCRdb's copy has only in-frame clones and leaves some out. The table lists tens of thousands of clones, 88% of them singletons. Sequences were obtained from peripheral blood. The source of these receptors is a human donor in a cohort sampled during active COVID-19. CDR3s include the opening cysteine and the closing phenylalanine or tryptophan. The order of the fields is clone size, J gene, D gene, V gene, CDR3 DNA, CDR3 protein. A D gene is named only where the DNA matches it firmly. Clone size is not always given. Where it is, it says once, few, many or a class for expanded clones.

clone_size: -; j_call: TRBJ2-7; d_call: TRBD2; v_call: TRBV15; cdr3_nt: TGTGCCACCAGAAATACCGGGACTAGTTCCTACGAGCAGTACTTC; cdr3_aa: CATRNTGTSSYEQYF
clone_size: -; j_call: TRBJ2-1; d_call: TRBD2; v_call: TRBV5-1; cdr3_nt: TGCGCCAGCAGCTTGGGCGGGGGGACGTCTATAGAGCAGTTCTTC; cdr3_aa: CASSLGGGTSIEQFF
clone_size: once; j_call: TRBJ1-6; d_call: -; v_call: TRBV30; cdr3_nt: TGTGCCTCCGATACCCCGACAAGGAATTCACCCCTCCACTTT; cdr3_aa: CASDTPTRNSPLHF
clone_size: -; j_call: TRBJ2-5; d_call: -; v_call: TRBV7-9; cdr3_nt: TGTGCCAGCAGCGTGAGCGGAACCCAAGAGACCCAGTACTTC; cdr3_aa: CASSVSGTQETQYF
clone_size: -; j_call: TRBJ2-7; d_call: TRBD1; v_call: TRBV30; cdr3_nt: TGTGCCTGGAGTGCGGACAGGGCCAAAAACGAGCAGTACTTC; cdr3_aa: CAWSADRAKNEQYF
clone_size: -; j_call: TRBJ2-7; d_call: TRBD1; v_call: TRBV19; cdr3_nt: TGTGCCAGCCAGGCCTCTCGACAGGGGGCTCATGTGGAGCAGTACTTC; cdr3_aa: CASQASRQGAHVEQYF
clone_size: -; j_call: TRBJ2-3; d_call: -; v_call: TRBV5-1; cdr3_nt: TGCGCCAGCACTCCTAGCCCTACAGATACGCAGTATTTT; cdr3_aa: CASTPSPTDTQYF
clone_size: -; j_call: TRBJ2-1; d_call: TRBD2; v_call: TRBV5-1; cdr3_nt: TGCGCCAGCAGCTTGTCGCCGGGACTAGCGGGAAATGAGCAGTTCTTC; cdr3_aa: CASSLSPGLAGNEQFF
clone_size: once; j_call: TRBJ2-5; d_call: TRBD1; v_call: TRBV5-1; cdr3_nt: TGCGCCAGCAGCTTTTCAGGGGGAGAGACCCAGTACTTC; cdr3_aa: CASSFSGGETQYF
clone_size: -; j_call: TRBJ2-1; d_call: -; v_call: TRBV5-4; cdr3_nt: TGTGCCAGCACCGTCTCAGGGTTCTACAATGAGCAGTTCTTC; cdr3_aa: CASTVSGFYNEQFF
clone_size: -; j_call: TRBJ2-3; d_call: TRBD2; v_call: TRBV5-6; cdr3_nt: TGTGCCAGCGCCGGGAGGGGCCGTTTGGATACGCAGTATTTT; cdr3_aa: CASAGRGRLDTQYF
clone_size: -; j_call: TRBJ2-7; d_call: TRBD1; v_call: TRBV28; cdr3_nt: TGTGCCAGCAGTTTAAGGGGGCCCTCCTACGAGCAGTACTTC; cdr3_aa: CASSLRGPSYEQYF
clone_size: -; j_call: TRBJ1-2; d_call: TRBD1; v_call: TRBV10-1; cdr3_nt: TGCGCCAGCAGTGCGGACAGGAACTATGGCTACACCTTC; cdr3_aa: CASSADRNYGYTF
clone_size: -; j_call: TRBJ2-7; d_call: -; v_call: TRBV24-1; cdr3_nt: TGTGCCACCACGAACAGCTACGAGCAGTACTTC; cdr3_aa: CATTNSYEQYF
clone_size: -; j_call: TRBJ2-3; d_call: TRBD2; v_call: TRBV2; cdr3_nt: TGTGCCAGCAGATCAGCGGGGGGGACGTTACAGTATTTT; cdr3_aa: CASRSAGGTLQYF
clone_size: -; j_call: TRBJ2-2; d_call: -; v_call: TRBV5-5; cdr3_nt: TGTGCCAGCAGCTTGTCGTCAGCGAACACCGGGGAGCTGTTTTTT; cdr3_aa: CASSLSSANTGELFF
clone_size: -; j_call: TRBJ1-1; d_call: -; v_call: TRBV30; cdr3_nt: TGTGCCTGGAACCGGTTACAGTATGTACGAACTTTT; cdr3_aa: CAWNRLQYVRTF
clone_size: -; j_call: TRBJ1-5; d_call: -; v_call: TRBV6-5; cdr3_nt: TGTGCCAGCAGTTCGGCCAGGGGATATCAGCCCCAGCATTTT; cdr3_aa: CASSSARGYQPQHF
clone_size: -; j_call: TRBJ1-1; d_call: -; v_call: TRBV5-4; cdr3_nt: TGTGCCAGCAGCGGGGACATGAACACTGAAGCTTTCTTT; cdr3_aa: CASSGDMNTEAFF